The T cell receptor beta chain under discussion was sequenced for a study of blood T cell repertoires in COVID-19. Across the study: Sites in the United States, Italy and Spain provided acute and convalescent COVID-19 samples. In each case, the material was cDNA or gDNA derived from T cells, B-cell-depleted T cells, or PBMCs.

Generated by immunoSEQ multiplex PCR, the TCRdb table keeps only in-frame clones and is missing some. The table shows 200,000 or so clones, with roughly 90% occurring only once. The CDR3 has 17 residues. The ends lost 1 base at V and 7 bases at J; junction bases unmatched: 7. Germline V gives CDR1 LNHNV, CDR2 YYDKDF (reference sequence). The source material was peripheral blood. The rearrangement joins TRBV15 to TRBJ2-1; TRBD2 matches at 13 bases. The source is a woman aged 40 to 55 who had recovered from COVID-19. Written as DNA, the CDR3 is TGTGCCACCAGCAGAGCCGGACTAGCGGGAGTCTGGAATGAGCAGTTCTTC. Translated, it gives CATSRAGLAGVWNEQFF.